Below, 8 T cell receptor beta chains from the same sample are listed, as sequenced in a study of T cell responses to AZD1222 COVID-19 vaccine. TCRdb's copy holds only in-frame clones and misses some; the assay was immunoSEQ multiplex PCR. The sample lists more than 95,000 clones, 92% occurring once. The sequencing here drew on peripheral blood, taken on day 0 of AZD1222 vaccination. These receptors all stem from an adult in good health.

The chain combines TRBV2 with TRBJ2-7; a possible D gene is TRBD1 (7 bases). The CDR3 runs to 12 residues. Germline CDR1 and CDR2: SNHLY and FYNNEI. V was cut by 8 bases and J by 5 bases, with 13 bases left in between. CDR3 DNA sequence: TGTGCCAGCGGCGGGACAGCCAACGAGCAGTACTTC. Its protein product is CASGGTANEQYF.

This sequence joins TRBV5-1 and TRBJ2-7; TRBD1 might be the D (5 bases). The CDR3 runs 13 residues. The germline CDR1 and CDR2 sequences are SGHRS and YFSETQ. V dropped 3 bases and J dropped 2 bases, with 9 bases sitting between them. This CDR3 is CASSYDSTYEQYF. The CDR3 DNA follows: TGCGCCAGCAGCTACGACAGCACCTACGAGCAGTACTTC.

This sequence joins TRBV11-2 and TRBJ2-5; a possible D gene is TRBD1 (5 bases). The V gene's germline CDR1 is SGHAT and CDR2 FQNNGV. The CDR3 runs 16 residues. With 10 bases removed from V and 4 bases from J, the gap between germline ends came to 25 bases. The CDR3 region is CATKRGSSGRGETQYF. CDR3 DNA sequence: TGTGCCACCAAAAGGGGTTCGTCGGGTCGAGGAGAGACCCAGTACTTC.

The CDR3 protein is CAKTSGTSGNSPLHF. The CDR3 DNA reads as TGTGCCAAAACATCCGGGACCTCGGGAAATTCACCCCTCCACTTT. The chain joins TRBV2 to TRBJ1-6, with D perhaps matching TRBD1 (5 bases). V lost 10 bases to trimming and J lost 7 bases, with 20 bases between them. Germline assignment: CDR1 SNHLY and CDR2 FYNNEI. The CDR3 has 15 residues.

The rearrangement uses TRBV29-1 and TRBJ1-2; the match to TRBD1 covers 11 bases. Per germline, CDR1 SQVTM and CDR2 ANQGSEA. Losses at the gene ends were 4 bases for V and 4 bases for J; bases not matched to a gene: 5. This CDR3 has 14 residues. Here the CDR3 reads CSVAGQGAGYGYTF. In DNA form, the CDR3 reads TGCAGCGTTGCTGGACAGGGGGCCGGCTATGGCTACACCTTC.

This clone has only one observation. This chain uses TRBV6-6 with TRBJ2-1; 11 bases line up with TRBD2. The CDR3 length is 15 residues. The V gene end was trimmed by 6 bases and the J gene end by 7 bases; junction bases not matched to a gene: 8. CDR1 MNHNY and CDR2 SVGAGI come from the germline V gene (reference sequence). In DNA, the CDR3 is TGTGCCAGCAGAACTAGCGGGAGTTTTCGTAATGAGCAGTTCTTC. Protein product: CASRTSGSFRNEQFF.

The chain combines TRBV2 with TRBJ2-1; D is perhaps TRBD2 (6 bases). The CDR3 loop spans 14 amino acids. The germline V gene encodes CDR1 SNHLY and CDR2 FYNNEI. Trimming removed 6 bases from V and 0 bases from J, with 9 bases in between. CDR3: CASSRDSSYNEQFF. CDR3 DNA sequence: TGTGCCAGCAGCCGGGACTCCTCCTACAATGAGCAGTTCTTC.

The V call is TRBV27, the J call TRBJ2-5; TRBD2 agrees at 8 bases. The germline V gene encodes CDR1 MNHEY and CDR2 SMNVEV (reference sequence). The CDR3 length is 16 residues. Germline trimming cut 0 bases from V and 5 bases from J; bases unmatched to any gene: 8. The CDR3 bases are TGTGCCAGCAGTTTATCTAGCGGGAAGGTCGGGGAGACCCAGTACTTC. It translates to CASSLSSGKVGETQYF.